The TCR beta chain described here comes from a study of cytomegalovirus exposure and HLA in healthy donors. Study outcomes and limitations: Only CMV serostatus was available as immune exposure information. Overall, approximately 150 TCR beta chains were annotated as cytomegalovirus-associated. The classifier, whose performance was assessed in both the original and validation cohorts, reportedly diagnosed cytomegalovirus status with high specificity and sensitivity. When a later analysis compared HLA-associated TCR beta chains with equally common others, the HLA-associated chains turned out to be more clonally expanded and to have lower generation probabilities.

The V gene's germline CDR1 is MNHEY and CDR2 SMNVEV (reference sequence). The CDR3 covers 18 residues. The ends were cut back, 6 bases at V and 9 bases at J, with 30 bases in the middle. Worth noting for this clone: Antigen: not known.

Primers: 60 Vbeta forward and 13 Jbeta reverse. The data were produced by immunoSEQ multiplex PCR, yet TCRdb's version contains in-frame clones alone and is incomplete. The sample consists of over 250,000 clones, more than 55% of them appearing once. The clonotype comes from a female donor in good health and CMV-seronegative. Sequenced input: PBMCs. This sequence joins TRBV27 and TRBJ2-1; TRBD2 is a possible D gene (6 bases). DNA of the CDR3: TGTGCCAGCAGCAATAAAGCCCGGGACTCACCAAATCGTGGTGAGCAGTTCTTC. Protein sequence: CASSNKARDSPNRGEQFF.